Following are 26 T cell receptor beta chains from one sample sequenced in a study of cytomegalovirus exposure and HLA in healthy donors. Vbeta (60) and Jbeta (13) primers were used in the PCR. Repertoires were generated with immunoSEQ multiplex PCR, while TCRdb's copy carries only in-frame clones and drops some. This sample carries approximately 150,000 clones, approximately 80% of them seen once, and the ten largest clones take approximately 3%. Sequenced: PBMCs. The receptors come from a male donor in good health and CMV-seronegative.

This clone was counted once. This chain uses TRBV6-5 with TRBJ1-2; no reliable D call. The V end lost 5 bases, the J end lost 5 bases, and 12 bases lay between the germline ends. Per germline, CDR1 MNHEY and CDR2 SVGAGI. CDR3 length: 13 amino acids. CDR3 nucleotide sequence: TGTGCCAGCAGTGATCTGCCGGGTTATGGCTACACCTTC. Its translation: CASSDLPGYGYTF.

V usage is TRBV5-1 and J usage is TRBJ2-7; TRBD2 matches 8 bases. J gave up 2 bases and V 4 bases, and 11 bases lay outside the gene matches. The length of the CDR3 is 16 residues. The V gene's germline CDR1 is SGHRS and CDR2 YFSETQ. The CDR3 DNA follows: TGCGCCAGCAGCCGAGGTCCAAGCGGGAGCGCCTACGAGCAGTACTTC. Amino acids: CASSRGPSGSAYEQYF.

This clone has a single count. The chain combines TRBV5-5 with TRBJ2-4; 8 nucleotides align to TRBD2. The CDR3 consists of 16 residues. V dropped 4 bases and J dropped 8; count of bases not matched to a gene: 14. Germline V gives CDR1 SGHKS, CDR2 YYEKEE (reference sequence). CDR3 loop: CASSPSWGLRGDIQYF. The DNA for the CDR3 is TGTGCCAGCAGCCCAAGTTGGGGGTTGCGGGGGGACATTCAGTACTTC. Using reference TRBV5-5 and TRBJ2-4 for the parts outside the CDR3, the full variable domain is DAGVTQSPTHLIKTRGQQVTLRCSPISGHKSVSWYQQVLGQGPQFIFQYYEKEERGRGNFPDRFSARQFPNYSSELNVNALLLGDSALYLCASSPSWGLRGDIQYFGAGTRLSVL.

This clone occurred a few times. The chain uses TRBV5-6 and TRBJ1-5; tentatively, D is TRBD1 (6 bases). The ends were cut back, 4 bases at V and 3 bases at J, with 11 bases in the middle. The CDR3 consists of 14 residues. CDR1 is SGHDT, CDR2 YYEEEE, per germline. The CDR3 sequence is CASSPRGINQPQHF. In DNA, the CDR3 is TGTGCCAGCAGCCCCAGGGGAATCAATCAGCCCCAGCATTTT.

This chain links TRBV4-1 with TRBJ1-6; 9 positions match TRBD1. With V trimmed by 4 bases and J by 6 bases, 7 bases remained unmatched. Looked up from germline, CDR1 is MGHRA and CDR2 is YSYEKL. The CDR3 sequence is 16 residues long. The CDR3 DNA sequence: TGCGCCAGCAGCCCCGGGACAGGGCCATTTAATTCACCCCTCCACTTT. Protein: CASSPGTGPFNSPLHF.

The rearrangement joins TRBV5-8 to TRBJ2-5; TRBD1 matches 10 bases. CDR1 is SGHTS, CDR2 YDEGEE, per germline. The CDR3 contains 15 residues. J lost 5 bases, V lost 4 bases, and 8 bases had no gene match. CDR3 sequence reads: CASSLGTGEYETQYF. The CDR3 DNA reads as TGTGCCAGCAGCCTCGGGACAGGGGAATACGAGACCCAGTACTTC.

The J gene is TRBJ2-5, the V gene TRBV29-1; 10 positions match TRBD1. The germline V gene has CDR1 SQVTM and CDR2 ANQGSEA. V trimming: 8 bases; J trimming: 4 bases; junction bases outside the gene matches: 10. This CDR3 is built from 14 residues. In nucleotides, the CDR3 is TGCAGCTTCTCCCGGGACAGGGGATCAGAGACCCAGTACTTC. This gives the protein CSFSRDRGSETQYF.

For this clone: In the same sample, other DNA sequences code for this CDR3. The chain carries TRBV2 and TRBJ2-5, with TRBD2 matching over 10 bases. There are 15 residues in the CDR3. V dropped 4 bases and J dropped 1; count of bases not matched to a gene: 3. CDR1 SNHLY and CDR2 FYNNEI come from the germline V gene. In nucleotides, the CDR3 is TGTGCCAGCAGTGGACTAGCGGGCCTCCAAGAGACCCAGTACTTC. Amino acid sequence: CASSGLAGLQETQYF.

Points on this clone: No DNA is shown, since the ends of the CDR3 on it are uncertain; the CDR3 is the one TCRdb lists. The rearrangement joins TRBV21-1 to TRBJ1-5; TRBD1 is taken as the D call from the table, unchecked against the DNA. TRBV21-1 is marked as a pseudogene. The CDR3 adds up to 18 amino acids, both ends counted. CDR3 loop: CASRNVGQGNSSNQPQHF.

The genes are TRBV5-1 and TRBJ2-6; TRBD1 matches 9 bases. V lost 0 bases to trimming and J lost 1 base; unmatched junction nucleotides: 2. The CDR3 runs to 17 residues. CDR1 SGHRS and CDR2 YFSETQ come from the germline V gene. The CDR3 DNA sequence: TGCGCCAGCAGCTTGGACAGGGGGCTATCTGGGGCCAACGTCCTGACTTTC. Protein sequence: CASSLDRGLSGANVLTF. Using reference TRBV5-1 and TRBJ2-6 for the parts outside the CDR3, the full variable domain is KAGVTQTPRYLIKTRGQQVTLSCSPISGHRSVSWYQQTPGQGLQFLFEYFSETQRNKGNFPGRFSGRQFSNSRSEMNVSTLELGDSALYLCASSLDRGLSGANVLTFGAGSRLTVL.

The rearrangement uses TRBV30 and TRBJ2-5, with D possibly being TRBD1 (6 bases). Trimming shortened V by 1 base and J by 7 bases, and 13 bases separated the two germline ends. The V gene's germline CDR1 is GTSNPN and CDR2 SVGIG (reference sequence). There are 13 residues in the CDR3. The CDR3 DNA follows: TGTGCCTGGAGTGGGGGGCAGGGGAGGACCCAGTACTTC. Its protein is CAWSGGQGRTQYF.

The V call is TRBV28, the J call TRBJ1-2, with 9 bases fitting TRBD1. CDR1 is MDHEN, CDR2 SYDVKM, per germline. The CDR3 totals 14 residues. J lost 4 bases, V lost 5 bases, and 5 bases had no gene match. The CDR3 region has the DNA TGTGCCAGCAGTACGACAGGGGGGTCCTATGGCTACACCTTC. Protein: CASSTTGGSYGYTF.

This clone occurred a few times. V usage is TRBV4-3 and J usage is TRBJ2-7; TRBD1 agrees at 8 bases. The CDR3 contains 15 residues. Germline-derived CDR1 and CDR2 are LGHNA and YSLEER. Trimming at V came to 1 base and at J to 0 bases, leaving 2 bases not matched to a gene. The CDR3 spells CASSQGTGPSYEQYF. The CDR3 DNA is TGCGCCAGCAGCCAAGGGACAGGGCCCTCCTACGAGCAGTACTTC.

V gene TRBV28 combines with J gene TRBJ2-5; possible D gene TRBD2, 6 bases. Trimming took off 4 bases at V and 5 bases at J, with 17 bases between the two ends. The germline V gene encodes CDR1 MDHEN and CDR2 SYDVKM. The CDR3 loop spans 15 amino acids. The CDR3 DNA sequence: TGTGCCAGCAGTTCCCAGGCGGGGCGCGGGGAGACCCAGTACTTC. It encodes CASSSQAGRGETQYF.

J is TRBJ2-3 and V is TRBV4-3; tentatively, D is TRBD2 (7 bases). Deletions cut 0 bases from V and 2 bases from J, with 21 bases between. The CDR3 runs to 19 residues. Germline assignment: CDR1 LGHNA and CDR2 YSLEER. The CDR3 DNA follows: TGCGCCAGCAGCCAAGACTGGGGGCTAGCGGTAGAGATCACAGATACGCAGTATTTT. Protein sequence: CASSQDWGLAVEITDTQYF.

This chain joins TRBV11-2 and TRBJ2-1, with 7 bases that match TRBD1. This CDR3 contains 13 residues. Germline-derived CDR1 and CDR2 are SGHAT and FQNNGV. V trimming: 5 bases; J trimming: 7 bases; junction bases outside the gene matches: 5. The CDR3 region is CASSLGTENEQFF. The CDR3 bases are TGTGCCAGCAGCCTTGGGACAGAGAATGAGCAGTTCTTC.

The sample holds a few counts of this clone. The J gene is TRBJ1-3, the V gene TRBV6-5, with TRBD1 as a possible D gene (6 bases). Germline V gene sequence: CDR1 MNHEY, CDR2 SVGAGI. This CDR3 is built from 15 residues. The V end was cut by 5 bases, the J end by 0 bases, with 11 bases between. CDR3 nucleotides: TGTGCCAGCAGTAGAGGACAGAGCTCTGGAAACACCATATATTTT. It yields the protein CASSRGQSSGNTIYF.

This clone was counted a few times. This sequence joins TRBV11-3 and TRBJ2-3; D remains ambiguous. Trimming took off 5 bases at V and 5 bases at J, with 14 bases between the two ends. Germline V CDR1 and CDR2: SGHNT, YENEEA. The CDR3 spans 14 residues. The CDR3 DNA follows: TGTGCCAGCAGCCCTAGTCGCAGTCGAGATACGCAGTATTTT. Its translation: CASSPSRSRDTQYF.

The chain couples TRBV30 to TRBJ1-1; perhaps TRBD1 as D (5 bases). The CDR3 runs to 12 residues. The V end was cut by 6 bases, the J end by 5 bases, with 13 bases between. Germline lookup yields CDR1 GTSNPN and CDR2 SVGIG (reference sequence). The chain's CDR3 is CACHPRGTEAFF. The CDR3, as DNA: TGTGCCTGCCATCCCCGGGGGACTGAAGCTTTCTTT.

This clone was found once. The rearrangement links TRBV25-1 to TRBJ2-5; TRBD1 matches at 12 bases. The closer fit of TRBJ2-7 to the DNA end suggests the J call may be wrong. The CDR3 has 16 amino acids. CDR1 is MGHDK, CDR2 SYGVNS, per germline. CDR3 amino acids: CASSDIAGTGGFEQYF. The CDR3 DNA reads TGTGCCAGCAGTGACATCGCCGGGACAGGGGGCTTCGAGCAGTACTTC.

The chain has TRBV19 and TRBJ2-7; 11 positions agree with TRBD1. In germline, CDR1 is LNHDA, CDR2 SQIVND (reference sequence). The CDR3 runs to 14 residues. The J segment lost 2 bases and the V segment lost 3 bases, leaving 0 bases of the junction unmatched. For the CDR3, the DNA is TGTGCCAGTAGTATGGGACAGGGGGCCTACGAGCAGTACTTC. Encoded protein: CASSMGQGAYEQYF.

This chain links TRBV6-6 with TRBJ2-7; 7 bases match TRBD1. Germline loops: CDR1 MNHNY, CDR2 SVGAGI (reference sequence). The CDR3 has 14 residues. J gave up 2 bases and V 6 bases, and 7 bases lay outside the gene matches. CDR3 residues: CASREQGSPYEQYF. CDR3 DNA sequence: TGTGCCAGCAGAGAACAGGGGTCCCCCTACGAGCAGTACTTC.

The V and J genes are TRBV6-1 and TRBJ2-7, with unresolved D. Germline V gene data show CDR1 as MNHNS and CDR2 as SASEGT. The CDR3 contains 12 residues. The V gene lost 2 bases and the J gene lost 12 bases, with 14 bases spanning the gap. The CDR3, as DNA: TGTGCCAGCAGTGAATTTGACAACTTATGGTACTTC. It yields the protein CASSEFDNLWYF.

The rearrangement uses TRBV7-8 and TRBJ2-2; TRBD1 is a possible D gene (5 bases). The CDR3 sequence is 15 residues long. Trimming left V 2 bases short and J 4 bases short, with 11 bases between. In germline, CDR1 is SGHVS, CDR2 FQNEAQ. This CDR3 is CASSLIRQGTGELFF. As DNA, the CDR3 is TGTGCCAGCAGCTTAATCCGGCAGGGCACCGGGGAGCTGTTTTTT.

This chain connects TRBV30 to TRBJ2-7; TRBD1 aligns across 11 bases. The CDR3 covers 13 residues. Per germline, CDR1 GTSNPN and CDR2 SVGIG (reference sequence). Trimming cost V 3 bases and J 7 bases; bases outside gene matches: 5. DNA for the CDR3: TGTGCCTGGAGCGGACAGGGGGCTAGAGAGCAGTACTTC. The encoded protein is CAWSGQGAREQYF.

The chain has TRBV29-1 and TRBJ2-6, with TRBD1 matching 7 bases. The CDR3 runs to 13 residues. The germline gives CDR1 SQVTM, CDR2 ANQGSEA. V was pared by 7 bases and J by 4 bases, with 4 bases of the junction left unmatched. CDR3 nucleotide sequence: TGCAGCGCCCAGGGGGAAGGGGCCAACGTCCTGACTTTC. Translation: CSAQGEGANVLTF. The whole variable domain, filled in from reference TRBV29-1 and TRBJ2-6, reads SAVISQKPSRDICQRGTSLTIQCQVDSQVTMMFWYRQQPGQSLTLIATANQGSEATYESGFVIDKFPISRPNLTFSTLTVSNMSPEDSSIYLCSAQGEGANVLTFGAGSRLTVL.